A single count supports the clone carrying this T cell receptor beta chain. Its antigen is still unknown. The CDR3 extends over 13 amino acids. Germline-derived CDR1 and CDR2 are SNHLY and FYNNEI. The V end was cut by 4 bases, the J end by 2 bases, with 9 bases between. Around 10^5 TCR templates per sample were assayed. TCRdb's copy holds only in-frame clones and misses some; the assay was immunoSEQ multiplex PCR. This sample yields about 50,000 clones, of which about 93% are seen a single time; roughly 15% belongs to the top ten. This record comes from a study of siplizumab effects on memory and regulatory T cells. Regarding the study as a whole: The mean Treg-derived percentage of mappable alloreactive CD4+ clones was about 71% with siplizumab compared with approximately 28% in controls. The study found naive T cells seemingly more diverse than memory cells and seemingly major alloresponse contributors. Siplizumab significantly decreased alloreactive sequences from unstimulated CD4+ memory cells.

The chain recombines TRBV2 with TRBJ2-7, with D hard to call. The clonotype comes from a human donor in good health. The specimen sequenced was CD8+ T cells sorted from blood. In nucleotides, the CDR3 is TGTGCCAGCAGTGCCAGGCAGGCCTACGAGCAGTACTTC. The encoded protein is CASSARQAYEQYF.